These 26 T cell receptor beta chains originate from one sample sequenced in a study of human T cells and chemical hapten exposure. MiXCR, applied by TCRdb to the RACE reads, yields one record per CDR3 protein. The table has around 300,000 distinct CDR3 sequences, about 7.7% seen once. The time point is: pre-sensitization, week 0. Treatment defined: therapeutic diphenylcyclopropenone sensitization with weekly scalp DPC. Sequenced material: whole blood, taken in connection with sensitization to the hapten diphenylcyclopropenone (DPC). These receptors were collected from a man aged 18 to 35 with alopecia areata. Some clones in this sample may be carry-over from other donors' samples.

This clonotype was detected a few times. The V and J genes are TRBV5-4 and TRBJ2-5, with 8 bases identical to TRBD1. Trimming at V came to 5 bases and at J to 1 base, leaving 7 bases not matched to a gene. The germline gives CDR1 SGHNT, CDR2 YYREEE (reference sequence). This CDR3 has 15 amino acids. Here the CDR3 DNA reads TGTGCCAGCAGTTGGGGACAGGACCGCCAAGAGACCCAGTACTTC. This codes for CASSWGQDRQETQYF.

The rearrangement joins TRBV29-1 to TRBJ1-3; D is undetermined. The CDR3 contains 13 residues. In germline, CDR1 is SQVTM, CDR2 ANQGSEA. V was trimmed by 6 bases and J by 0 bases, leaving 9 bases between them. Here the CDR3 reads CSVYLRSGNTIYF. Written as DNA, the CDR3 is TGCAGCGTATACCTCCGCTCTGGAAACACCATATATTTT.

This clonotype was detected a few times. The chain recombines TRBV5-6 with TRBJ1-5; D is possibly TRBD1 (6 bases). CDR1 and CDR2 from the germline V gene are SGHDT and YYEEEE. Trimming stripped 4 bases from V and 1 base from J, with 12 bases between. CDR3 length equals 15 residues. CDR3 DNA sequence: TGTGCCAGCAGCCTACAGGGAACCAGCAATCAGCCCCAGCATTTT. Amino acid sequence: CASSLQGTSNQPQHF.

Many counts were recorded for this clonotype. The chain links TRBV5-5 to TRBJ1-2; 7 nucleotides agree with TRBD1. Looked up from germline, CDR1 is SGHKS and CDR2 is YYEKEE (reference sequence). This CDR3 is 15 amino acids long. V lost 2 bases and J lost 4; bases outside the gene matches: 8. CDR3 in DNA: TGTGCCAGCAGCTTTATCCGGGACAGCATCTATGGCTACACCTTC. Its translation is CASSFIRDSIYGYTF.

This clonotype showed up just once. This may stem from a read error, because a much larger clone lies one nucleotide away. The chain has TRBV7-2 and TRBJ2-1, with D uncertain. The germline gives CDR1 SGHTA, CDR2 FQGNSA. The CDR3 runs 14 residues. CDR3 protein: CANSFGSLSNEQFF. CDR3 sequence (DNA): TGTGCCAACAGCTTTGGCAGCCTGAGCAATGAGCAGTTCTTC.

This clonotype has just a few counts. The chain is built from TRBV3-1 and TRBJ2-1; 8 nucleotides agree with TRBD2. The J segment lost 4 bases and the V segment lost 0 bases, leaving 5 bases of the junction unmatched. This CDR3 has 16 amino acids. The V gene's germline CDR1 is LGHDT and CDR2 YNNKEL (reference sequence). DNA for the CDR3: TGTGCCAGCAGCCAAGAACGGGGGGGAATATACAATGAGCAGTTCTTC. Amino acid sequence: CASSQERGGIYNEQFF.

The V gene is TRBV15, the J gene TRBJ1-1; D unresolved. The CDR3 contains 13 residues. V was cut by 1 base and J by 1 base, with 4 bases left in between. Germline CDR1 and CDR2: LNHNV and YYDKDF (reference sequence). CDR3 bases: TGTGCCACCAGCAGAGCAGGGAACACTGAAGCTTTCTTT. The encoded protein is CATSRAGNTEAFF. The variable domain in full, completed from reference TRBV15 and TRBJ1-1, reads DAMVIQNPRYQVTQFGKPVTLSCSQTLNHNVMYWYQQKSSQAPKLLFHYYDKDFNNEADTPDNFQSRRPNTSFCFLDIRSPGLGDTAMYLCATSRAGNTEAFFGQGTRLTVV.

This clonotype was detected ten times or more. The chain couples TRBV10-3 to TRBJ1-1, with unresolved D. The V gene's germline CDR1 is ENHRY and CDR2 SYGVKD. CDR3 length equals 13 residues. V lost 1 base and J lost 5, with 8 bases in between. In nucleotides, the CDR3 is TGTGCCATCAGTGAGTTCGTGGGTACTGAAGCTTTCTTT. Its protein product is CAISEFVGTEAFF.

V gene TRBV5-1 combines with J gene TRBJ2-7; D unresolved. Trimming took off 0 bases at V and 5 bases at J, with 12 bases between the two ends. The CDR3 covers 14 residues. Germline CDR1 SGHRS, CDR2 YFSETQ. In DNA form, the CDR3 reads TGCGCCAGCAGCTTGGCCTTTAGTATTCACGAGCAGTACTTC. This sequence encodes CASSLAFSIHEQYF.

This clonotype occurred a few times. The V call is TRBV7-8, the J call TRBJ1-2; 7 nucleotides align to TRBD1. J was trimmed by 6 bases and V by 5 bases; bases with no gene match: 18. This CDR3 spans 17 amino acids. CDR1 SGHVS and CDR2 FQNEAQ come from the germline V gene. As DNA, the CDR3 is TGTGCCAGCAGCCCTACGATAAGGACAGGCGGACCCCATGGCTACACCTTC. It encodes CASSPTIRTGGPHGYTF.

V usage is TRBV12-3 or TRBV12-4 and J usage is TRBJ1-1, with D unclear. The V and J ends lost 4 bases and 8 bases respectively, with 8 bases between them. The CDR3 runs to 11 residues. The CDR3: CASSSYFEAFF. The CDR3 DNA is TGTGCCAGCAGTTCGTACTTCGAAGCTTTCTTT.

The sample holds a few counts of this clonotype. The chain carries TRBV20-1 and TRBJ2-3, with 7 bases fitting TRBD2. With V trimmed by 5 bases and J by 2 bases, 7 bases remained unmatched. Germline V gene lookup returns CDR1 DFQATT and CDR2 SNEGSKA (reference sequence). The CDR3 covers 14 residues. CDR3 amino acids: CSAALADYTDTQYF. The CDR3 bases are TGCAGTGCTGCGCTAGCGGACTACACAGATACGCAGTATTTT.

CDR3 sequence: CASTLLGRVYNEQFF. Written as DNA, the CDR3 is TGTGCCAGCACCCTACTGGGCAGGGTCTACAATGAGCAGTTCTTC. The chain employs TRBV11-2 and TRBJ2-1; perhaps TRBD1 as D (5 bases). The germline CDR1 and CDR2 sequences are SGHAT and FQNNGV. Trimming removed 7 bases at V and 3 bases at J, with 16 bases between. The CDR3 sequence is 15 residues long.

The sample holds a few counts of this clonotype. CDR3 in amino acids: CASSRTGKKETQYF. In nucleotides, the CDR3 is TGTGCCAGCAGCAGAACCGGGAAGAAAGAGACCCAGTACTTC. J is TRBJ2-5 and V is TRBV7-9; TRBD2 is a possible D gene (5 bases). The germline V gene has CDR1 SEHNR and CDR2 FQNEAQ (reference sequence). The CDR3 runs 14 residues. Trimming left V 5 bases short and J 3 bases short, with 13 bases between.

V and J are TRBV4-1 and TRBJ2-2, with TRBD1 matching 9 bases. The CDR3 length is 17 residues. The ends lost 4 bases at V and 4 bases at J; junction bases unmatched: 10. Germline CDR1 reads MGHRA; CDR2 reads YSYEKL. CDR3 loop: CASSRGGQGPFTGELFF. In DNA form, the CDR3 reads TGCGCCAGCAGCCGGGGCGGACAGGGGCCCTTCACCGGGGAGCTGTTTTTT.

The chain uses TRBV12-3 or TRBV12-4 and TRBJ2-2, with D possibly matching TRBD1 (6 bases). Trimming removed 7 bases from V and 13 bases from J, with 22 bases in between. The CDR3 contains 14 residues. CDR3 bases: TGTGCCAGCAAACTCACAGGGATCCCTACAAGGCTGTTTTTT. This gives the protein CASKLTGIPTRLFF.

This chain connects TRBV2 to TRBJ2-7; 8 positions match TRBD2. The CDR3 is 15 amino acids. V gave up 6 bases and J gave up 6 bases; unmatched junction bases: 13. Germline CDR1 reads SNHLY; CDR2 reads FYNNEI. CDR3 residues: CASRDRAGGAGEQYF. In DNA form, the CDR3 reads TGTGCCAGCAGGGATCGTGCCGGGGGGGCCGGCGAGCAGTACTTC.

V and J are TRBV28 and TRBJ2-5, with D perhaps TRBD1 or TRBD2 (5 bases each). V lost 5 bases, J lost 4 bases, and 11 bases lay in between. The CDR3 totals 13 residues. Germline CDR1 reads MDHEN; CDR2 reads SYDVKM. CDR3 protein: CASSTGTLETQYF. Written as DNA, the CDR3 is TGTGCCAGCAGTACCGGGACCTTAGAGACCCAGTACTTC.

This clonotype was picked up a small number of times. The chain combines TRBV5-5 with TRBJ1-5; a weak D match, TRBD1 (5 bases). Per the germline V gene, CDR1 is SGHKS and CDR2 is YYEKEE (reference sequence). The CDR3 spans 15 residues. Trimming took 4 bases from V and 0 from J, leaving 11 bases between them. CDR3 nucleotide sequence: TGTGCCAGCAGCAAAGGGGATAATAGCAATCAGCCCCAGCATTTT. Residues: CASSKGDNSNQPQHF.

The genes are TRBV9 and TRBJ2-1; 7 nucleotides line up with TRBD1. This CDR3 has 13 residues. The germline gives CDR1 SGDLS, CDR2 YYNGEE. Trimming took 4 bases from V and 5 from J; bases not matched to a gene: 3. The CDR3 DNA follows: TGTGCCAGCAGCATGACAGGGCACAATGAGCAGTTCTTC. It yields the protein CASSMTGHNEQFF.

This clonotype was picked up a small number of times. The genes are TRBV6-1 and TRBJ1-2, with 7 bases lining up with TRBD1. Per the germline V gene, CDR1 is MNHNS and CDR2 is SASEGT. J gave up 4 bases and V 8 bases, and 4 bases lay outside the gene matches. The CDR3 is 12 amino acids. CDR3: CASRGGGYGYTF. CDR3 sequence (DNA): TGTGCCAGCCGAGGGGGCGGCTATGGCTACACCTTC.

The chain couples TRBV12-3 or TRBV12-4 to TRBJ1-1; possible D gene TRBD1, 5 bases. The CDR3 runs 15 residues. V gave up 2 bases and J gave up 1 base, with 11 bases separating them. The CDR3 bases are TGTGCCAGCAGTTTAAGGGGATTCTGGAACACTGAAGCTTTCTTT. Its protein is CASSLRGFWNTEAFF.

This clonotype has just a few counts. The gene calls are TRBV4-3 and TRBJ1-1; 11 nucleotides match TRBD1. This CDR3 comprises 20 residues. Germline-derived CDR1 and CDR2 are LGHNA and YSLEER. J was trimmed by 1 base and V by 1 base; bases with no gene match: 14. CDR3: CASSQVQSKDRGLRNTEAFF. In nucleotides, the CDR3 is TGCGCCAGCAGCCAAGTGCAAAGCAAGGACAGGGGGCTAAGGAACACTGAAGCTTTCTTT.

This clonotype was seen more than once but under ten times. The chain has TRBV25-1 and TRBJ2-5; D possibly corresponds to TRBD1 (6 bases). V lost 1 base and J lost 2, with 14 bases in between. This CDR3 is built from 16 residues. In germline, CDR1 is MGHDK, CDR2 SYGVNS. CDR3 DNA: TGTGCCAGCAGTGAATTATCAGGGGCTCCTCAAGAGACCCAGTACTTC. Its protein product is CASSELSGAPQETQYF.

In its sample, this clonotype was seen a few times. In nucleotides, the CDR3 is TGTGCCAGCAGCCAAGAGGGGCGGGGGATTAGCACAGATACGCAGTATTTT. It translates to CASSQEGRGISTDTQYF. This sequence joins TRBV3-1 and TRBJ2-3; TRBD2 matches at 7 bases. This CDR3 region has 17 residues. CDR1 and CDR2 from the germline V gene are LGHDT and YNNKEL (reference sequence). With 0 bases clipped from V and 0 bases from J, the junction kept 6 bases outside the gene matches.

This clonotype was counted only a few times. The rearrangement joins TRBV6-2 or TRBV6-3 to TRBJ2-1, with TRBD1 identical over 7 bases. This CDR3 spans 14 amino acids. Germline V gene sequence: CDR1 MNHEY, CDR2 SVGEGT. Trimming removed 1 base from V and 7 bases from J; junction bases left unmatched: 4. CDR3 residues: CASSYWARGNEQFF. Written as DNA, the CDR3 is TGTGCCAGCAGTTACTGGGCCAGGGGGAATGAGCAGTTCTTC.